Shown below are 21 T cell receptor beta chains from a single sample sequenced in a study of post-analysis software for immune sequencing data (dated by TCRdb to 2015 to 2017). The paper as a whole reports these results and caveats: About 5 TRBV segments, including TRBV5-6, TRBV5-1 and TRBV20-1, were significantly more frequent in patients than controls.

These receptors have no identified antigens. Library creation used PCR. Sequencing was carried out with an Illumina HiSeq 2500. To reduce PCR and sequencing biases, unique molecular identifiers were built into the TCR beta cDNA libraries. TCRdb ran its own pipeline on the public reads, namely fastp trimming at Q25 and MiXCR clone calling, and kept in-frame beta chains. Rows merge per CDR3 protein into single entries with the most common DNA and genes. This sample comprises about 770,000 distinct CDR3 sequences, under 60% of them detected only once. The ten largest clones represent roughly 4.9% of the sample. The sample comprised blood. Source of these receptors: a girl between 5 and 17 years old with multiple sclerosis.

This clonotype turned up a few times. The chain recombines TRBV27 with TRBJ2-3, with TRBD2 identical over 8 bases. CDR3 length equals 15 residues. Germline CDR1 and CDR2: MNHEY and SMNVEV (reference sequence). J gave up 1 base and V 6 bases, and 6 bases lay outside the gene matches. The CDR3 reads CASRSSGIGTDTQYF. Written as DNA, the CDR3 is TGTGCCAGCAGAAGTAGCGGGATTGGCACAGATACGCAGTATTTT.

J is TRBJ2-1 and V is TRBV7-9, with 11 bases aligning to TRBD1. The CDR3 has 17 amino acids. Germline CDR1 is SEHNR and CDR2 is FQNEAQ (reference sequence). V lost 5 bases, J lost 12 bases, and 18 bases stayed unmatched. CDR3 sequence reads: CASSLSGGQGESSRQFF. In nucleotides, the CDR3 is TGTGCCAGCAGCCTGAGTGGGGGACAGGGGGAGAGCTCCAGGCAGTTCTTC.

J is TRBJ1-2 and V is TRBV11-1; no clear D. The CDR3 sequence is 13 residues long. Between the trimmed V and J ends, which lost 2 bases and 6 bases, there was a span of 10 bases. Germline CDR1 is SGHAT and CDR2 is FQDESV (reference sequence). The CDR3, as DNA: TGTGCCAGCAGCTTATCGGGCAGACATGGCTACACCTTC. It specifies CASSLSGRHGYTF.

V and J are TRBV27 and TRBJ2-1; 10 nucleotides line up with TRBD2. The V segment lost 4 bases and the J segment 0 bases; nucleotides outside the gene matches: 6. The CDR3 contains 17 residues. Germline V gene sequence: CDR1 MNHEY, CDR2 SMNVEV (reference sequence). The CDR3 DNA reads TGTGCCAGCAGTTCTAGCGGGAGTAGGCACTCCTACAATGAGCAGTTCTTC. This translates into CASSSSGSRHSYNEQFF.

This clonotype came up once. V usage is TRBV3-1 and J usage is TRBJ2-5, with D uncertain. The end of the DNA aligns better with TRBJ2-7, so the J call may be wrong. CDR3 size: 13 residues. Germline CDR1 is LGHDT and CDR2 is YNNKEL (reference sequence). CDR3: CASSPNRLGEQYF. The DNA for the CDR3 is TGTGCCAGCAGCCCGAATAGGTTGGGCGAGCAGTACTTC.

This chain links TRBV4-2 with TRBJ2-1; no reliable D call. Trimming left V 0 bases short and J 10 bases short, with 10 bases between. CDR3 length: 13 amino acids. From germline, CDR1 is LGHNA and CDR2 YNFKEQ. The CDR3 reads CASSQEPNGEQFF. The CDR3 DNA is TGTGCCAGCAGCCAAGAACCCAACGGGGAGCAGTTCTTC.

This chain connects TRBV6-5 to TRBJ1-6; D possibly corresponds to TRBD1 (5 bases). The CDR3 is 13 amino acids. V lost 6 bases and J lost 7, with 10 bases in between. Germline V CDR1 and CDR2: MNHEY, SVGAGI. The CDR3 coding sequence is TGTGCCAGCAGGGTTGAGGGGAATTCACCCCTCCACTTT. Protein sequence: CASRVEGNSPLHF.

The chain combines TRBV6-1 with TRBJ2-7, with 8 bases lining up with TRBD1. The CDR3 sequence is 13 residues long. V was clipped by 4 bases and J by 6 bases; unmatched bases: 5. Germline values: CDR1 MNHNS, CDR2 SASEGT. The CDR3 sequence: CASSGTGTSEQYF. CDR3 DNA: TGTGCCAGCAGTGGGACAGGGACTTCCGAGCAGTACTTC.

The chain couples TRBV7-6 to TRBJ1-5, with TRBD1 matching over 7 bases. The CDR3 consists of 18 residues. V was pared by 1 base and J by 5 bases, with 14 bases of the junction left unmatched. CDR1 SGHVS and CDR2 FNYEAQ come from the germline V gene. Here the CDR3 reads CASSLEAAHRDRYQPQHF. The CDR3 nucleotides are TGTGCCAGCAGCTTAGAGGCGGCCCACCGGGACAGATATCAGCCCCAGCATTTT.

This clonotype was found a few times. This sequence joins TRBV6-5 and TRBJ2-2; D gene uncertain. Trimming removed 1 base at V and 0 bases at J, with 6 bases between. Germline V gives CDR1 MNHEY, CDR2 SVGAGI. This CDR3 has 15 amino acids. CDR3 sequence reads: CASSYFQSNTGELFF. The DNA of the CDR3 is TGTGCCAGCAGTTACTTCCAGTCGAACACCGGGGAGCTGTTTTTT.

The chain is built from TRBV12-3 or TRBV12-4 and TRBJ2-7, with D unresolved. V lost 3 bases to trimming and J lost 10 bases, with 22 bases between them. The CDR3 length is 15 residues. CDR3: CASSLSAGQTTEQYF. The CDR3 coding sequence is TGTGCCAGCAGTTTGAGTGCCGGGCAAACTACCGAACAGTACTTC.

The chain joins TRBV5-8 to TRBJ2-5, with TRBD2 matching 13 bases. Germline assignment: CDR1 SGHTS and CDR2 YDEGEE. Trimming removed 4 bases from V and 0 bases from J; junction bases left unmatched: 3. The CDR3 is 16 residues long. The CDR3 sequence: CASSLGTSGNQETQYF. As DNA, the CDR3 is TGTGCCAGCAGCCTCGGGACTAGCGGGAACCAAGAGACCCAGTACTTC.

This clonotype was detected a few times. One end of the junction varies from germline; a read error may be responsible. The genes are TRBV6-5 and TRBJ2-7, with D hard to call. The J call may not be correct, given that the DNA end is closer to TRBJ2-5. Germline V gives CDR1 MNHEY, CDR2 SVGAGI. There are 14 residues in the CDR3. This CDR3 is CASSYSTDQGTQYF. The CDR3 DNA follows: TGTGCCAGCAGTTACTCGACGGACCAAGGGACCCAGTACTTC.

The rearrangement links TRBV27 to TRBJ1-5; TRBD1 matches at 7 bases. Germline values: CDR1 MNHEY, CDR2 SMNVEV (reference sequence). This CDR3 region has 16 residues. V dropped 4 bases and J dropped 1; count of bases not matched to a gene: 7. CDR3 amino acids: CASSSGYRGSNQPQHF. As DNA, the CDR3 is TGTGCCAGCAGTTCGGGATACAGGGGAAGCAATCAGCCCCAGCATTTT.

The J gene is TRBJ1-2, the V gene TRBV14, with D unclear. The V and J ends lost 1 base and 3 bases respectively, with 12 bases between them. Germline CDR1 reads SGHDN; CDR2 reads FVKESK. The length of the CDR3 is 15 residues. CDR3 sequence (DNA): TGTGCCAGCAGCCAAGCCTCGGCAGGAGACTATGGCTACACCTTC. Its protein is CASSQASAGDYGYTF. The full variable domain, with the rest looked up from reference TRBV14 and TRBJ1-2, is EAGVTQFPSHSVIEKGQTVTLRCDPISGHDNLYWYRRVMGKEIKFLLHFVKESKQDESGMPNNRFLAERTGGTYSTLKVQPAELEDSGVYFCASSQASAGDYGYTFGSGTRLTVV.

In nucleotides, the CDR3 is TGTGCCAGCAGTGCCTACTTGACAGGGGGCAATGAAAAACTGTTTTTT. This gives the protein CASSAYLTGGNEKLFF. This chain connects TRBV6-1 to TRBJ1-4; the match to TRBD1 covers 10 bases. With 4 bases clipped from V and 5 bases from J, the junction kept 7 bases outside the gene matches. This CDR3 comprises 16 residues. The germline V gene encodes CDR1 MNHNS and CDR2 SASEGT.

The chain has TRBV29-1 and TRBJ1-5; possibly TRBD1 for D (5 bases). V was clipped by 4 bases and J by 4 bases, with 14 bases between them. Germline CDR1 and CDR2: SQVTM and ANQGSEA. This CDR3 is built from 14 residues. CDR3 sequence reads: CSVGSSWGNQPQHF. CDR3 nucleotides: TGCAGCGTTGGTAGCAGCTGGGGGAATCAGCCCCAGCATTTT.

This clonotype has at least ten counts. The rearrangement joins TRBV4-3 to TRBJ2-7; a weak D match, TRBD2 (5 bases). The CDR3 sequence is 15 residues long. Germline CDR1 and CDR2: LGHNA and YSLEER. Trimming removed 4 bases from V and 2 bases from J, with 15 bases in between. CDR3 sequence: CASSPGAGDTYEQYF. The CDR3 region has the DNA TGCGCCAGCAGCCCTGGAGCCGGGGATACCTACGAGCAGTACTTC.

The chain carries TRBV6-2 or TRBV6-3 and TRBJ2-1; 10 bases match TRBD2. The CDR3 sequence is 15 residues long. Unmatched junction bases numbered 8, after V lost 4 bases and J lost 8 bases. Germline lookup yields CDR1 MNHEY and CDR2 SVGEGT. DNA of the CDR3: TGTGCCAGCAGTTCGGGACTAGCGACACGGGATGAGCAGTTCTTC. Translation gives CASSSGLATRDEQFF.

In DNA form, the CDR3 reads TGCAGTGCTAGAGTCTTGACGGGAGTCTACAATGAGCAGTTCTTC. It specifies CSARVLTGVYNEQFF. V and J are TRBV20-1 and TRBJ2-1; weak D call: TRBD2 (6 bases). CDR1 is DFQATT and CDR2 is SNEGSKA in the germline V gene (reference sequence). The CDR3 extends over 15 amino acids. V lost 1 base and J 3 bases, leaving 13 bases between the germline ends.

The rearrangement uses TRBV7-6 and TRBJ2-2; tentatively, D is TRBD1 (6 bases). Germline values: CDR1 SGHVS, CDR2 FNYEAQ. V lost 3 bases and J 3 bases, leaving 11 bases between the germline ends. CDR3 length: 15 amino acids. The CDR3 nucleotides read TGTGCCAGCAGCTTTTATTCAGGGGACACCGGGGAGCTGTTTTTT. As protein: CASSFYSGDTGELFF.